A selection of T cell receptor beta chains follows, all from one sample in a study of blood T cell repertoires in COVID-19. Data came from immunoSEQ multiplex PCR; TCRdb stores just in-frame clones and leaves some out. The top ten clones hold 3.5% to 5% of a sample with 300,000 to 350,000 clones, more than 85% of them seen once. Sample: PBMCs or T cells enriched from blood (not recorded which). Receptors were obtained from a woman aged 25 to 39 who had been exposed to COVID-19. Both conserved end residues are part of each CDR3. The D gene is left open where the match is weak. Some rows have no size entry. The others give once, few or many, or a class for an expanded clone.

d_gene,abundance,j_gene,v_gene,CDR3aa,CDR3nt
TRBD2,.,TRBJ2-1,TRBV5-1,CASSLVASGDYNEQFF,TGCGCCAGCAGCTTGGTGGCTAGCGGGGATTACAATGAGCAGTTCTTC
.,few,TRBJ2-1,TRBV6-6,CASSYSEAFSEQFF,TGTGCCAGCAGTTACTCGGAGGCGTTTAGTGAGCAGTTCTTC
.,.,TRBJ1-1,TRBV9,CASNEGGVNTEAFF,TGTGCCAGCAACGAAGGGGGAGTGAACACTGAAGCTTTCTTT
.,.,TRBJ2-7,TRBV7-2,CASSPSSGLLYEQYF,TGTGCCAGCAGCCCATCCTCGGGACTCCTCTACGAGCAGTACTTC
.,.,TRBJ1-1,TRBV21-1,CASSKVEEDRAAFF,TGTGCCAGCAGCAAAGTAGAAGAGGACAGGGCGGCTTTCTTT
TRBD1,once,TRBJ2-1,TRBV3-1/TRBV3-2,CASSHRQGASYNEQFF,TGTGCCAGCAGCCACCGACAGGGGGCGAGCTACAATGAGCAGTTCTTC
.,.,TRBJ1-2,TRBV14,CASSQDLNYGYTF,TGTGCCAGCAGCCAAGACCTTAACTATGGCTACACCTTC
.,.,TRBJ1-1,TRBV9,CASSVVPGYEAFF,TGTGCCAGCAGCGTAGTCCCGGGGTATGAAGCTTTCTTT
.,.,TRBJ2-7,TRBV29-1,CSAAQWGRNHEQYF,TGCAGCGCGGCGCAATGGGGGCGCAACCACGAGCAGTACTTC
.,.,TRBJ1-4,TRBV6-5,CASSTSGLSNEKLFF,TGTGCCAGCAGTACGTCTGGGCTGTCGAATGAAAAACTGTTTTTT
.,.,TRBJ1-3,TRBV2,CASSGRGGRSGNTIYF,TGTGCCAGCAGCGGGCGAGGAGGGCGCTCTGGAAACACCATATATTTT
.,.,TRBJ1-2,TRBV20-1,CSASLAGNYGYTF,TGCAGTGCTAGTCTGGCAGGGAACTATGGCTACACCTTC
.,.,TRBJ2-7,TRBV4-3,CASSQDHSYEQYF,TGCGCCAGCAGCCAAGATCACTCCTACGAGCAGTACTTC
.,.,TRBJ1-2,TRBV5-1,CASTPGQGNYGYTF,TGCGCCAGCACCCCTGGGCAGGGTAACTATGGCTACACCTTC
.,.,TRBJ2-7,TRBV29-1,CSVLDRHPYEQYF,TGCAGCGTTCTGGACAGACATCCCTACGAGCAGTACTTC
TRBD2,.,TRBJ2-2,TRBV11-2,CASSRSGGIYTGELFF,TGTGCCAGCAGCAGAAGCGGGGGGATATACACCGGGGAGCTGTTTTTT
.,once,TRBJ2-1,TRBV11-3,CASSPGSSYNEQFF,TGTGCCAGCAGCCCAGGCAGCTCCTACAATGAGCAGTTCTTC
.,.,TRBJ1-1,TRBV7-9,CASSLATMNTEAFF,TGTGCCAGCAGCTTAGCCACTATGAACACTGAAGCTTTCTTT
TRBD1,.,TRBJ1-1,TRBV14,CASSQAGQGRTEAFF,TGTGCCAGCAGCCAAGCGGGACAGGGGAGGACTGAAGCTTTCTTT
TRBD2,.,TRBJ2-7,TRBV18,CASSPVSGDLYEQYF,TGTGCCAGCTCACCAGTTAGCGGGGACCTCTACGAGCAGTACTTC
.,.,TRBJ2-7,TRBV6-7,CASSYQIDSSYEQYF,TGTGCCAGCAGTTACCAAATAGACAGCTCTTACGAGCAGTACTTC
.,.,TRBJ2-3,TRBV7-7,CASSLTSRGTDTQYF,TGTGCCAGCAGCTTAACTAGCAGGGGCACAGATACGCAGTATTTT
.,.,TRBJ1-1,TRBV25-1,CASSATGRTEAFF,TGTGCCAGCAGTGCGACAGGTAGGACTGAAGCTTTCTTT
TRBD2,.,TRBJ2-7,TRBV7-8,CASSLSPGLAGGGYEQYF,TGTGCCAGCAGCTTATCCCCGGGACTAGCGGGGGGTGGGTACGAGCAGTACTTC
.,.,TRBJ2-7,TRBV6-2/TRBV6-3,CASTPLGGPSSYEQYF,TGTGCCAGCACCCCCCTCGGGGGACCCAGCTCCTACGAGCAGTACTTC
TRBD1,.,TRBJ1-1,TRBV4-2,CASSQDLDRSTTEAFF,TGTGCCAGCAGCCAAGACCTGGACAGGTCTACTACTGAAGCTTTCTTT
TRBD1,.,TRBJ1-1,TRBV12-5,CASGLVILQGVSTEAFF,TGTGCTAGTGGTTTGGTAATCCTACAGGGGGTCAGCACTGAAGCTTTCTTT
.,.,TRBJ2-7,TRBV12-3/TRBV12-4,CASSTPRSYEQYF,TGTGCCAGCAGCACCCCTAGGTCCTACGAGCAGTACTTC
TRBD2,.,TRBJ2-3,TRBV5-1,CASSVAKRLAGNTDTQYF,TGCGCCAGCAGCGTAGCGAAAAGACTAGCGGGGAACACAGATACGCAGTATTTT
TRBD1,.,TRBJ1-2,TRBV14,CASSPGTGTYGYTF,TGTGCCAGCAGCCCAGGGACAGGTACCTATGGCTACACCTTC
TRBD2,.,TRBJ2-1,TRBV9,CASSPGGLAGGGEQFF,TGTGCCAGCAGCCCCGGCGGGCTAGCGGGGGGCGGAGAGCAGTTCTTC
TRBD2,.,TRBJ2-5,TRBV5-4,CASSLAPGLAQETQYF,TGTGCCAGCAGCTTGGCGCCGGGACTAGCGCAGGAGACCCAGTACTTC
.,once,TRBJ1-2,TRBV19,CTSSIFHQGSYGYTF,TGTACCAGTAGTATCTTTCACCAGGGCAGCTATGGCTACACCTTC
TRBD1,.,TRBJ2-1,TRBV5-6,CASSPGQGVYNEQFF,TGTGCCAGCAGCCCCGGACAGGGGGTATACAATGAGCAGTTCTTC
TRBD2,.,TRBJ2-3,TRBV5-1,CASSLGPLAGDTDTQYF,TGCGCCAGCAGCTTGGGGCCTCTAGCGGGGGACACAGATACGCAGTATTTT
TRBD2,.,TRBJ2-1,TRBV9,CASSVVSGGELEQFF,TGTGCCAGCAGCGTAGTTAGCGGGGGGGAGCTTGAGCAGTTCTTC
.,.,TRBJ1-2,TRBV11-2,CASSSGYRAPYGYTF,TGTGCCAGCAGCTCAGGATACAGGGCTCCCTATGGCTACACCTTC
.,.,TRBJ1-6,TRBV5-1,CASSLVVTPNSPLHF,TGCGCCAGCAGCTTGGTGGTAACTCCGAATTCACCCCTCCACTTT
TRBD1,.,TRBJ1-3,TRBV5-1,CASSSGTVRNTIYF,TGCGCCAGCAGCTCAGGGACAGTACGAAACACCATATATTTT
TRBD2,.,TRBJ2-1,TRBV11-2,CASSSSGGVRNEQFF,TGTGCCAGCAGCTCTAGCGGGGGGGTACGGAATGAGCAGTTCTTC
.,.,TRBJ1-2,TRBV27,CASSQGGGYGYTF,TGTGCCAGCAGCCAAGGGGGAGGGTATGGCTACACCTTC
.,.,TRBJ1-1,TRBV5-1,CASSLAGVTEAFF,TGCGCCAGCAGCTTGGCCGGGGTGACTGAAGCTTTCTTT
TRBD1,.,TRBJ1-1,TRBV5-4,CASSLGQGGGEAFF,TGTGCCAGCAGCTTGGGGCAGGGGGGCGGAGAAGCTTTCTTT
.,.,TRBJ1-1,TRBV9,CASNQGYMNTEAFF,TGTGCCAGCAACCAGGGATATATGAACACTGAAGCTTTCTTT